Below, 7 T cell receptor beta chains from the same sample are listed, as sequenced in a study of T-cell reconstitution after alpha-beta-depleted transplantation in children. A library of TCRbeta sequences, prepared with unique molecular identifiers, was generated. TCRdb analysed the PCR reads with MiXCR anew, one entry per CDR3 protein. The sample holds around 240,000 distinct CDR3 sequences, more than 7.5% seen once. The sample in question was PBMCs from the stem cell graft donor, obtained from the stem cell graft. Source of these receptors: a human donor who donated a stem cell graft to a child with SCID.

The sample holds many counts of this clonotype. The chain combines TRBV7-9 with TRBJ2-3; no clear D. The length of the CDR3 is 15 residues. Germline loops: CDR1 SEHNR, CDR2 FQNEAQ (reference sequence). Trimming shortened V by 5 bases and J by 4 bases, and 16 bases separated the two germline ends. The CDR3 coding sequence is TGTGCCAGCAGCGCAGGTGGTGGTCTCGCAGATACGCAGTATTTT. Encoded protein: CASSAGGGLADTQYF. Full variable domain (outside the CDR3, taken from reference TRBV7-9 and TRBJ2-3): DTGVSQNPRHKITKRGQNVTFRCDPISEHNRLYWYRQTLGQGPEFLTYFQNEAQLEKSRLLSDRFSAERPKGSFSTLEIQRTEQGDSAMYLCASSAGGGLADTQYFGPGTRLTVL.

This clonotype was observed at least ten times. This sequence joins TRBV5-1 and TRBJ2-1; no definite D call. The CDR3 has 12 residues. Looked up from germline, CDR1 is SGHRS and CDR2 is YFSETQ. V lost 5 bases and J lost 8, with 11 bases in between. The CDR3 DNA reads TGCGCCAGCAGATCGTCCTGGGATGAGCAGTTCTTC. Translated, it gives CASRSSWDEQFF.

This clonotype was picked up many times. Written as DNA, the CDR3 is TGCGCCAGCAGCTCGGACAGGCTCTATGGCTACACCTTC. Its protein product is CASSSDRLYGYTF. The chain employs TRBV5-1 and TRBJ1-2, with TRBD1 matching over 7 bases. Germline V lookup: CDR1 SGHRS, CDR2 YFSETQ. The CDR3 has 13 amino acids. V shed 3 bases, J shed 4 bases, and the junction held 3 bases outside the gene matches.

The chain employs TRBV20-1 and TRBJ1-5, with D hard to call. The germline V gene encodes CDR1 DFQATT and CDR2 SNEGSKA (reference sequence). The CDR3 consists of 12 residues. Trimming took off 8 bases at V and 4 bases at J, with 12 bases between the two ends. CDR3 loop: CSTAVPNQPQHF. CDR3 in DNA: TGCAGTACCGCCGTTCCAAATCAGCCCCAGCATTTT.

This clonotype was counted many times. The chain has TRBV12-3 or TRBV12-4 and TRBJ2-2, with no clear D. Trimming removed 5 bases from V and 0 bases from J, with 13 bases in between. The CDR3 extends over 16 amino acids. CDR3 sequence (DNA): TGTGCCAGCAGTCCCTCGGACGGACCGAACACCGGGGAGCTGTTTTTT. Protein: CASSPSDGPNTGELFF.

At least ten counts were recorded for this clonotype. The chain couples TRBV24-1 to TRBJ2-7, with 8 nucleotides matching TRBD1. CDR1 is KGHDR and CDR2 is SFDVKD in the germline V gene. The CDR3 sequence is 12 residues long. The trim removed 4 bases at V and 9 bases at J, leaving 4 bases unmatched. The CDR3 sequence is CATSDDRGGQYF. The CDR3 bases are TGTGCCACCAGTGACGACAGGGGAGGGCAGTACTTC.

This clonotype was seen a few times. The V and J genes are TRBV10-3 and TRBJ2-3; D is unclear. The CDR3 is 14 residues long. The germline V and J ends were trimmed by 11 bases and 0 bases, with 15 bases remaining between them. CDR1 is ENHRY, CDR2 SYGVKD, per germline. The CDR3 loop is CASRGAASTDTQYF. The CDR3 coding sequence is TGTGCCTCCCGTGGAGCAGCTAGCACAGATACGCAGTATTTT.